This TCR beta chain was recorded in a study of T cell repertoires in cytomegalovirus infection. For the study at large: CMV infection together with matching HLA type was indicated by public TCR beta signatures.

Study results and caveats: The ex vivo response was dominated by HLA-C-restricted CMV-specific TCR beta clonotypes.

In TCRdb, the reads were re-called with MiXCR into one record per CDR3 protein. The data show approximately 630,000 distinct CDR3 sequences, 20% to 25% seen once. A single count supports this clonotype. Its matching antigen is unknown. There are 13 residues in the CDR3. V lost 5 bases to trimming and J lost 2 bases, with 9 bases between them. Germline V CDR1 and CDR2: SGHVS, FQNEAQ. This TCR was sampled from a human donor in good health (CMV status not recorded). Some clones in this sample may be carry-over from other donors' samples. V usage is TRBV7-8 and J usage is TRBJ1-2; unclear D gene. Sample: CD8+ T cells from PBMCs. The CDR3 region is CASSPLNNYGYTF. The DNA for the CDR3 is TGTGCCAGCAGCCCCCTGAACAACTATGGCTACACCTTC.